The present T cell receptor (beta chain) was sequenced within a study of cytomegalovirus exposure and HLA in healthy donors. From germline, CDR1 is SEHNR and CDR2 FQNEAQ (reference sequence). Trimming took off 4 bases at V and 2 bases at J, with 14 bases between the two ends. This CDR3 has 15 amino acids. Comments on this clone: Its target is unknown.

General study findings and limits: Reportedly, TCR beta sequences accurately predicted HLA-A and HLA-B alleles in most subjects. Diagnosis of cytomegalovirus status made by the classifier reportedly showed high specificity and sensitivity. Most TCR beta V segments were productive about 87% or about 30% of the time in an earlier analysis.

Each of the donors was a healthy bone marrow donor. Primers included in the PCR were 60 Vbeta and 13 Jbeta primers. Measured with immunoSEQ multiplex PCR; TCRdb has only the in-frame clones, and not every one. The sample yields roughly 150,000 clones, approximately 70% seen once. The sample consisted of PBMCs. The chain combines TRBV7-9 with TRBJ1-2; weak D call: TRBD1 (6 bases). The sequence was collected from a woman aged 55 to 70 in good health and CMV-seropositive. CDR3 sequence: CASSSQGALNYGYTF. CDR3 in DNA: TGTGCCAGCAGCTCACAGGGAGCCCTGAACTATGGCTACACCTTC. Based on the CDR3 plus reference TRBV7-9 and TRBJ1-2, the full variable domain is DTGVSQNPRHKITKRGQNVTFRCDPISEHNRLYWYRQTLGQGPEFLTYFQNEAQLEKSRLLSDRFSAERPKGSFSTLEIQRTEQGDSAMYLCASSSQGALNYGYTFGSGTRLTVV.